This TCR beta chain was sequenced in a study of vaccination and CD4 T cells after COVID-19. Oncomine TCR Beta short-read sequencing was applied to DNA from cultured CD4+ T cells. Each CDR3 protein gets one entry after TCRdb re-called the PCR reads with MiXCR. Found here are approximately 18,000 distinct CDR3 sequences, over 60% of them singletons; the top ten hold approximately 17%. Treatment meaning: roughly nine-day PBMC culture with coronavirus spike peptide pools or control peptides (ViraFEST assay). Notes on this clonotype: Its antigen remains unknown.

Germline V gene sequence: CDR1 SEHNR, CDR2 FQNEAQ (reference sequence). V gave up 9 bases and J gave up 0 bases, with 15 bases separating them. This CDR3 contains 15 residues. This sequence originates from a human donor who received a COVID-19 vaccine. V is TRBV7-9 and J is TRBJ1-5; D not resolved. The input for sequencing was CD4+ T cells from blood, cultured in vitro, taken after SARS-CoV-2 vaccination. The chain's CDR3 is CASSPTPGSNQPQHF. The CDR3 DNA reads TGTGCCAGTAGTCCAACGCCAGGTAGCAATCAGCCCCAGCATTTT.